One sample yielded the 30 T cell receptor beta chains listed below, sequenced in a study of blood T cell dynamics during melanoma immunotherapy. The time point is: pre-treatment baseline. Using immunoSEQ multiplex PCR, the repertoire was profiled, and TCRdb retains in-frame clones only, with some absent. The table has about 20,000 clones, roughly nine tenths seen once. Source: blood, taken from a patient treated with checkpoint blockade. The receptors come from a human donor with melanoma.

The V gene is TRBV19, the J gene TRBJ1-5; a weak D match, TRBD1 (5 bases). This CDR3 has 16 amino acids. CDR1 and CDR2 (germline): LNHDA, SQIVND (reference sequence). With 10 bases removed from V and 3 bases from J, the gap between germline ends came to 22 bases. The CDR3 region has the DNA TGTGCCACCTGTCGTGGGCAGGGCCTTTTCAATCAGCCCCAGCATTTT. It encodes CATCRGQGLFNQPQHF. Complete variable domain (other parts from reference TRBV19 and TRBJ1-5): DGGITQSPKYLFRKEGQNVTLSCEQNLNHDAMYWYRQDPGQGLRLIYYSQIVNDFQKGDIAEGYSVSREKKESFPLTVTSAQKNPTAFYLCATCRGQGLFNQPQHFGDGTRLSIL.

CDR3 residues: CASSGRTTTFYGYTF. The CDR3, as DNA: TGTGCCAGCAGCGGCCGGACTACGACTTTCTATGGCTACACCTTC. The chain joins TRBV7-8 to TRBJ1-2; D uncertain. Germline V gives CDR1 SGHVS, CDR2 FQNEAQ. This CDR3 has 15 residues. The V end lost 5 bases, the J end lost 4 bases, and 17 bases lay between the germline ends.

The chain uses TRBV7-8 and TRBJ2-1, with unresolved D. Deletions cut 5 bases from V and 0 bases from J, with 23 bases between. Germline lookup yields CDR1 SGHVS and CDR2 FQNEAQ. The CDR3 contains 19 residues. The CDR3 loop is CASSPIITSVRSSYNEQFF. The CDR3 DNA follows: TGTGCCAGCAGCCCCATAATCACCTCGGTCCGGAGCTCCTACAATGAGCAGTTCTTC.

The gene calls are TRBV7-8 and TRBJ1-1; D perhaps matches TRBD1 (5 bases). Germline loops: CDR1 SGHVS, CDR2 FQNEAQ. The CDR3 has 20 residues. Between the trimmed V and J ends, which lost 2 bases and 1 base, there was a span of 26 bases. For the CDR3, the DNA is TGTGCCAGCAGCTTAAGGAGCCTGACAGTGCTCACGAACAGGAACACTGAAGCTTTCTTT. It yields the protein CASSLRSLTVLTNRNTEAFF. The full variable domain, rest sourced from reference TRBV7-8 and TRBJ1-1, is GAGVSQSPRYKVAKRGQDVALRCDPISGHVSLFWYQQALGQGPEFLTYFQNEAQLDKSGLPSDRFFAERPEGSVSTLKIQRTQQEDSAVYLCASSLRSLTVLTNRNTEAFFGQGTRLTVV.

The chain couples TRBV28 to TRBJ2-7; TRBD1 matches at 8 bases. After removal of 5 bases from V and 3 bases from J, the junction contained 12 bases not matched to a gene. The CDR3 is 16 residues long. Looked up from germline, CDR1 is MDHEN and CDR2 is SYDVKM. The CDR3 here is CASSGPGTGSVYEQYF. CDR3 in DNA: TGTGCCAGCAGTGGACCCGGGACAGGTTCCGTCTACGAGCAGTACTTC.

The genes are TRBV5-6 and TRBJ1-1; possible D gene TRBD1, 6 bases. This CDR3 has 19 residues. The V gene lost 4 bases and the J gene lost 0 bases, with 25 bases spanning the gap. Germline values: CDR1 SGHDT, CDR2 YYEEEE. In DNA, the CDR3 is TGTGCCAGCAGCCCAACACTCCGGGACACCCCCCCCATGAACACTGAAGCTTTCTTT. Protein: CASSPTLRDTPPMNTEAFF.

The rearrangement links TRBV30 to TRBJ2-6; the D gene is possibly TRBD1 (6 bases). Trimming cost V 3 bases and J 0 bases, with 9 bases left between them. CDR1 is GTSNPN and CDR2 is SVGIG in the germline V gene (reference sequence). The CDR3 loop spans 15 amino acids. The CDR3 spells CAWRRGSSGANVLTF. The CDR3 nucleotides are TGTGCCTGGAGGAGGGGGTCCTCTGGGGCCAACGTCCTGACTTTC.

This chain joins TRBV5-1 and TRBJ2-1; D is unresolved. V lost 4 bases to trimming and J lost 8 bases, with 10 bases between them. This CDR3 is 12 amino acids long. Looked up from germline, CDR1 is SGHRS and CDR2 is YFSETQ. The chain's CDR3 is CASSRDSDEQFF. CDR3 bases: TGCGCCAGCAGCCGAGACTCCGATGAGCAGTTCTTC.

This rearrangement joins TRBV10-3 to TRBJ2-6; tentative D call: TRBD2 (5 bases). Trimming removed 7 bases from V and 2 bases from J, with 12 bases in between. The CDR3 totals 15 residues. Looked up from germline, CDR1 is ENHRY and CDR2 is SYGVKD. The CDR3 sequence: CAIKEGPAGANVLTF. DNA of the CDR3: TGTGCCATCAAAGAGGGCCCTGCTGGGGCCAACGTCCTGACTTTC.

The rearrangement uses TRBV2 and TRBJ2-3; TRBD2 might be the D (6 bases). The CDR3 is 15 amino acids. Germline V gene lookup returns CDR1 SNHLY and CDR2 FYNNEI. Deletions cut 7 bases from V and 2 bases from J, with 16 bases between. Written as DNA, the CDR3 is TGTGCCAGCAACCTCCGGGACTTCTCCACAGATACGCAGTATTTT. It specifies CASNLRDFSTDTQYF.

The chain uses TRBV6-5 and TRBJ1-3; D remains unclear. The V gene lost 5 bases and the J gene lost 2 bases, with 10 bases spanning the gap. The CDR3 consists of 14 residues. Germline-derived CDR1 and CDR2 are MNHEY and SVGAGI. This CDR3 reads CASSPTVPGNTIYF. CDR3 DNA sequence: TGTGCCAGCAGTCCCACAGTACCTGGAAACACCATATATTTT.

This chain uses TRBV5-6 with TRBJ2-5; 11 positions match TRBD2. This CDR3 contains 14 residues. Germline lookup yields CDR1 SGHDT and CDR2 YYEEEE. With 4 bases clipped from V and 7 bases from J, the junction kept 6 bases outside the gene matches. CDR3 in DNA: TGTGCCAGCAGCGGCACCGGACTAGCGGGGACCCAGTACTTC. It yields the protein CASSGTGLAGTQYF. Full variable domain (rest looked up from reference TRBV5-6 and TRBJ2-5): DAGVTQSPTHLIKTRGQQVTLRCSPKSGHDTVSWYQQALGQGPQFIFQYYEEEERQRGNFPDRFSGHQFPNYSSELNVNALLLGDSALYLCASSGTGLAGTQYFGPGTRLLVL.

The genes are TRBV30 and TRBJ1-5, with D possibly matching TRBD1 (5 bases). Germline V lookup: CDR1 GTSNPN, CDR2 SVGIG (reference sequence). V was clipped by 0 bases and J by 6 bases, with 12 bases between them. This CDR3 has 14 residues. The CDR3 bases are TGTGCCTGGAGTGTATCGGGGCAGGGTCAGCCCCAGCATTTT. Translation gives CAWSVSGQGQPQHF.

This clone came up once. The genes are TRBV18 and TRBJ1-6, with D possibly being TRBD1 (6 bases). With 2 bases removed from V and 7 bases from J, the gap between germline ends came to 9 bases. Germline V gene sequence: CDR1 KGHSH, CDR2 LQKENI. This CDR3 is 14 amino acids long. The CDR3 protein is CASSPDRKNSPLHF. For the CDR3, the DNA is TGTGCCAGCTCACCAGACAGGAAGAATTCACCCCTCCACTTT.

CDR3 nucleotide sequence: TGTGCCAGCAGCCAAGGACCCCAAGGGGGGGCTGAAGCTTTCTTT. Its translation: CASSQGPQGGAEAFF. V is TRBV4-2 and J is TRBJ1-1, with D possibly being TRBD1 (6 bases). V lost 1 base to trimming and J lost 6 bases, with 15 bases between them. Germline values: CDR1 LGHNA, CDR2 YNFKEQ. CDR3 length equals 15 residues.

The gene calls are TRBV30 and TRBJ2-7; D tentatively fits TRBD1 or TRBD2 (6 bases each). Per germline, CDR1 GTSNPN and CDR2 SVGIG (reference sequence). The CDR3 has 16 residues. The V and J ends lost 0 bases and 2 bases respectively, with 17 bases between them. CDR3 bases: TGTGCCTGGAGTGTACGGGGGCAGACCCTCGCCTACGAGCAGTACTTC. Translation: CAWSVRGQTLAYEQYF. Variable domain in full (rest from reference TRBV30 and TRBJ2-7): SQTIHQWPATLVQPVGSPLSLECTVEGTSNPNLYWYRQAAGRGLQLLFYSVGIGQISSEVPQNLSASRPQDRQFILSSKKLLLSDSGFYLCAWSVRGQTLAYEQYFGPGTRLTVT.

The J gene is TRBJ2-5, the V gene TRBV9; TRBD2 matches 12 bases. Germline CDR1 reads SGDLS; CDR2 reads YYNGEE. With 0 bases clipped from V and 1 base from J, the junction kept 7 bases outside the gene matches. This CDR3 comprises 18 residues. CDR3 DNA: TGTGCCAGCAGCGTAGCTACGTGGACTAGCGGGGTCCAAGAGACCCAGTACTTC. Residues: CASSVATWTSGVQETQYF.

The V call is TRBV5-1, the J call TRBJ2-1; TRBD2 might be the D (5 bases). V lost 6 bases and J lost 7, with 14 bases in between. Germline CDR1 SGHRS, CDR2 YFSETQ. The CDR3 spans 13 residues. CDR3 sequence reads: CASTRAPGNEQFF. The CDR3 DNA is TGCGCCAGCACGAGGGCCCCTGGGAATGAGCAGTTCTTC.

The chain uses TRBV21-1 and TRBJ2-7; no check of the table's D call, TRBD2, against the DNA was made. TRBV21-1 is tagged as a pseudogene. The CDR3 is made up of 15 amino acids. The CDR3 DNA is TGTGCCAGCACCTTGGCGGGGGTACCTAACTACGAGCAGTACTTC. This gives the protein CASTLAGVPNYEQYF.

The rearrangement links TRBV14 to TRBJ2-7; tentative D call: TRBD1 (6 bases). The CDR3 totals 15 residues. The germline V gene has CDR1 SGHDN and CDR2 FVKESK. Trimming took off 1 base at V and 6 bases at J, with 16 bases between the two ends. The CDR3 here is CASSQVGRTATEQYF. The CDR3 DNA sequence: TGTGCCAGCAGCCAAGTGGGGCGGACAGCGACCGAGCAGTACTTC. Drawing the rest from reference TRBV14 and TRBJ2-7, the complete variable domain is EAGVTQFPSHSVIEKGQTVTLRCDPISGHDNLYWYRRVMGKEIKFLLHFVKESKQDESGMPNNRFLAERTGGTYSTLKVQPAELEDSGVYFCASSQVGRTATEQYFGPGTRLTVT.

This sequence joins TRBV7-3 and TRBJ2-2, with 7 bases lining up with TRBD1. The CDR3 consists of 12 residues. CDR1 is SGHTA and CDR2 is FQGTGA in the germline V gene. V lost 5 bases, J lost 13 bases, and 7 bases stayed unmatched. In DNA, the CDR3 is TGTGCCAGCAGCCATCAGACAGGGTCGCTGTTTTTT. Translated, it gives CASSHQTGSLFF.

The chain combines TRBV19 with TRBJ1-4, with D unclear. Germline CDR1 LNHDA, CDR2 SQIVND (reference sequence). The V end was cut by 4 bases, the J end by 7 bases, with 7 bases between. The CDR3 covers 12 residues. The CDR3 is CASSTQGEKLFF. The CDR3 region has the DNA TGTGCCAGTAGTACCCAAGGTGAAAAACTGTTTTTT.

The chain couples TRBV10-3 to TRBJ2-7; the match to TRBD2 covers 8 bases. The junction had 5 bases not matched to a gene; V was cut back by 3 bases and J by 1 base. CDR1 ENHRY and CDR2 SYGVKD come from the germline V gene. The CDR3 runs 15 residues. The CDR3 reads CAISDLGGRSYEQYF. CDR3 DNA: TGTGCCATCAGTGATTTGGGCGGGAGGTCCTACGAGCAGTACTTC.

Sample share makes this clone medium-sized. The chain links TRBV7-3 to TRBJ1-2, with D unclear. V gave up 5 bases and J gave up 13 bases, with 23 bases separating them. The CDR3 is 14 residues long. The germline V gene has CDR1 SGHTA and CDR2 FQGTGA. CDR3 residues: CASSLTMLGQEVTF. CDR3 sequence (DNA): TGTGCCAGCAGCCTGACCATGCTAGGGCAGGAAGTCACCTTC.

The V gene is TRBV5-1, the J gene TRBJ1-5; 9 bases match TRBD1. With 4 bases clipped from V and 7 bases from J, the junction kept 6 bases outside the gene matches. The V gene's germline CDR1 is SGHRS and CDR2 YFSETQ. The CDR3 loop spans 14 amino acids. In DNA, the CDR3 is TGCGCCAGCAGCGTTGGACAGGGGAGCCAGCCCCAGCATTTT. Translated: CASSVGQGSQPQHF.

This chain joins TRBV5-1 and TRBJ2-1, with a weak D call TRBD1 (6 bases). The germline CDR1 and CDR2 sequences are SGHRS and YFSETQ. The CDR3 spans 16 residues. V was shortened by 0 bases and J by 4 bases, with 14 bases between the two germline ends. The CDR3 reads CASSLDGRGSYNEQFF. The CDR3 bases are TGCGCCAGCAGCTTGGACGGCAGGGGATCATACAATGAGCAGTTCTTC.

V gene TRBV5-8 combines with J gene TRBJ2-7; TRBD1 matches 9 bases. Germline V gives CDR1 SGHTS, CDR2 YDEGEE. The V gene end was trimmed by 4 bases and the J gene end by 0 bases; junction bases not matched to a gene: 8. The CDR3 runs 16 residues. In nucleotides, the CDR3 is TGTGCCAGCAGCCCTGGACAGGGGACCGGCTCCTACGAGCAGTACTTC. Protein product: CASSPGQGTGSYEQYF.

The rearrangement links TRBV2 to TRBJ2-3; D is unresolved. V dropped 1 base and J dropped 5 bases, with 4 bases sitting between them. Germline lookup yields CDR1 SNHLY and CDR2 FYNNEI. The CDR3 is 12 amino acids. CDR3 sequence: CASSEGVDTQYF. CDR3 sequence (DNA): TGTGCCAGCAGTGAAGGAGTAGATACGCAGTATTTT.

J is TRBJ1-5 and V is TRBV28; the D gene is possibly TRBD1 (5 bases). The ends were cut back, 7 bases at V and 5 bases at J, with 12 bases in the middle. The CDR3 is made up of 13 amino acids. Germline CDR1 is MDHEN and CDR2 is SYDVKM. This CDR3 reads CASIPGGDQPQHF. DNA for the CDR3: TGTGCCAGCATCCCGGGGGGGGATCAGCCCCAGCATTTT. The variable domain in full, completed from reference TRBV28 and TRBJ1-5, reads DVKVTQSSRYLVKRTGEKVFLECVQDMDHENMFWYRQDPGLGLRLIYFSYDVKMKEKGDIPEGYSVSREKKERFSLILESASTNQTSMYLCASIPGGDQPQHFGDGTRLSIL.

The chain is built from TRBV7-2 and TRBJ2-5; D gene unclear. This CDR3 contains 13 residues. V shed 5 bases and J shed 5 bases, with 12 bases lying between them. Germline CDR1 and CDR2: SGHTA and FQGNSA. CDR3 DNA: TGTGCCAGCAGCGAACGGGTCGGGGAGACCCAGTACTTC. Translation gives CASSERVGETQYF.